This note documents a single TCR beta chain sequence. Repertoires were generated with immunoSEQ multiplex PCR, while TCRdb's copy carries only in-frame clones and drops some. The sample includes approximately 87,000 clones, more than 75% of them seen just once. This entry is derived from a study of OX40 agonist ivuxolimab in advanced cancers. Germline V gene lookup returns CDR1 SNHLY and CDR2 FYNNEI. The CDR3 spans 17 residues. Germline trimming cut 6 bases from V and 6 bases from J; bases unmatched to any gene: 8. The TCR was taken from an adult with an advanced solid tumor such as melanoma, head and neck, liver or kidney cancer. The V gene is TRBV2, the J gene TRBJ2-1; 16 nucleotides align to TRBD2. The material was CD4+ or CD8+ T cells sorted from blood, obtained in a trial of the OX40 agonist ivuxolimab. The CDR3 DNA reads TGTGCCAGCAGGCAAGGGACTAGCGGGAGGGCGGGCAATGAGCAGTTCTTC. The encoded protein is CASRQGTSGRAGNEQFF.